The 9 T cell receptor beta chains presented below share a single source sample, sequenced in a study of T cell responses to AZD1222 COVID-19 vaccine. Measured with immunoSEQ multiplex PCR; TCRdb has only the in-frame clones, and not every one. The data hold roughly 130,000 clones, with 80% to 95% observed a single time. Sequencing used peripheral blood, obtained 28 days after the second AZD1222 dose. The receptors originated from an adult who received the AZD1222 COVID-19 vaccine.

This clone showed up just once. V gene TRBV11-2 combines with J gene TRBJ2-7; D remains unclear. The V gene's germline CDR1 is SGHAT and CDR2 FQNNGV. The length of the CDR3 is 14 residues. V lost 7 bases and J 0 bases, leaving 13 bases between the germline ends. The CDR3 region is CASKEEQNSYEQYF. CDR3 DNA sequence: TGTGCCAGCAAAGAGGAGCAGAACTCCTACGAGCAGTACTTC.

The CDR3 loop reads CASSLGDGYGYTF. DNA for the CDR3: TGTGCCAGCAGCTTGGGGGATGGCTATGGCTACACCTTC. The chain employs TRBV5-4 and TRBJ1-2; D ambiguous. Per the germline V gene, CDR1 is SGHNT and CDR2 is YYREEE (reference sequence). Trimming left V 0 bases short and J 4 bases short, with 7 bases between. The CDR3 is 13 residues long.

The chain uses TRBV5-1 and TRBJ1-2; TRBD1 matches at 7 bases. V lost 0 bases, J lost 2 bases, and 1 base stayed unmatched. This CDR3 has 14 amino acids. Germline lookup yields CDR1 SGHRS and CDR2 YFSETQ. The CDR3 DNA reads TGCGCCAGCAGCTTGGCGGGACAGAACTATGGCTACACCTTC. The encoded protein is CASSLAGQNYGYTF.

The chain recombines TRBV12-5 with TRBJ1-2; D is uncertain. The germline CDR1 and CDR2 sequences are LGHNT and FRNRAP. V was clipped by 0 bases and J by 6 bases, with 11 bases between them. The CDR3 is 14 residues long. Here the CDR3 reads CASGLVPGNHGYTF. In DNA, the CDR3 is TGTGCTAGTGGTTTGGTACCGGGGAACCATGGCTACACCTTC.

The chain uses TRBV18 and TRBJ1-1, with no clear D. The germline V gene encodes CDR1 KGHSH and CDR2 LQKENI. With 3 bases removed from V and 1 base from J, the gap between germline ends came to 6 bases. This CDR3 region has 13 residues. The CDR3, as DNA: TGTGCCAGCTCACCTTCCCAGAACACTGAAGCTTTCTTT. It codes for CASSPSQNTEAFF.

This clone was seen just once. This chain uses TRBV5-6 with TRBJ1-1; D gene ambiguous. The CDR3 contains 13 residues. The V gene's germline CDR1 is SGHDT and CDR2 YYEEEE. V was cut by 6 bases and J by 1 base, with 10 bases left in between. The CDR3 loop is CASTLGRNTEAFF. The CDR3 DNA follows: TGTGCCAGCACCCTAGGGCGGAACACTGAAGCTTTCTTT.

The sample holds a few counts of this clone. The chain couples TRBV10-2 to TRBJ2-7, with D hard to call. V was shortened by 3 bases and J by 4 bases, with 7 bases between the two germline ends. The CDR3 covers 12 residues. Germline assignment: CDR1 WSHSY and CDR2 SAAADI. The CDR3 nucleotides read TGCGCCAGCAGTGAAGGCGGTTACGAGCAGTACTTC. This sequence encodes CASSEGGYEQYF.

V and J are TRBV7-6 and TRBJ1-1; D is uncertain. This CDR3 contains 13 residues. Per the germline V gene, CDR1 is SGHVS and CDR2 is FNYEAQ. The V end was cut by 8 bases, the J end by 0 bases, with 10 bases between. CDR3 DNA sequence: TGTGCCAGCCAAGGAACAGTGAACACTGAAGCTTTCTTT. Its translation: CASQGTVNTEAFF.

Turning to this clone: The junction shows a germline mismatch at one end, possibly a read error. The CDR3 coding sequence is TGTGCCAGCAGTTTCGACGGGACAGGTACGCAGTATTTT. Residues: CASSFDGTGTQYF. The V gene is TRBV12-3 or TRBV12-4, the J gene TRBJ2-3, with 8 bases fitting TRBD1. The CDR3 consists of 13 residues.